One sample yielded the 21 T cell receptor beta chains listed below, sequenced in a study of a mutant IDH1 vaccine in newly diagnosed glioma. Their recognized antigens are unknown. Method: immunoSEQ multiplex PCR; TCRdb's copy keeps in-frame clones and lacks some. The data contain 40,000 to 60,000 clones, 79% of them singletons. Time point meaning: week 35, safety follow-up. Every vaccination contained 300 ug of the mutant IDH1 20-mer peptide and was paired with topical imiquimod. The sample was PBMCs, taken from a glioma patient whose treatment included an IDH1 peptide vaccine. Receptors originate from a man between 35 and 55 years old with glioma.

The CDR3 loop is CASGSPGGGDTDTQYF. The CDR3 nucleotides read TGTGCTAGTGGGTCTCCGGGAGGGGGGGACACAGATACGCAGTATTTT. This chain uses TRBV12-5 with TRBJ2-3; TRBD2 aligns across 8 bases. V lost 6 bases to trimming and J lost 2 bases; unmatched junction nucleotides: 10. The CDR3 runs 16 residues. From germline, CDR1 is LGHNT and CDR2 FRNRAP. Full variable domain (missing parts from reference TRBV12-5 and TRBJ2-3): DARVTQTPRHKVTEMGQEVTMRCQPILGHNTVFWYRQTMMQGLELLAYFRNRAPLDDSGMPKDRFSAEMPDATLATLKIQPSEPRDSAVYFCASGSPGGGDTDTQYFGPGTRLTVL.

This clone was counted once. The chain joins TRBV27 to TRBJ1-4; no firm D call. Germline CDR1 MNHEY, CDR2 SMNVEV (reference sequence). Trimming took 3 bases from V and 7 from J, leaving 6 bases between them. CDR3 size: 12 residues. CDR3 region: CASSFWGEKLFF. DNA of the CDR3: TGTGCCAGCAGTTTTTGGGGTGAAAAACTGTTTTTT. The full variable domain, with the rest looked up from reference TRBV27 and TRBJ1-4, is EAQVTQNPRYLITVTGKKLTVTCSQNMNHEYMSWYRQDPGLGLRQIYYSMNVEVTDKGDVPEGYKVSRKEKRNFPLILESPSPNQTSLYFCASSFWGEKLFFGSGTQLSVL.

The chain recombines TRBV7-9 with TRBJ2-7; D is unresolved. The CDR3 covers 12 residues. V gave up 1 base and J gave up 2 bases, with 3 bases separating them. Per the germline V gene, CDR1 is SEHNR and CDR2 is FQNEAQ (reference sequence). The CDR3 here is CASSLEAYEQYF. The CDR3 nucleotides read TGTGCCAGCAGCTTAGAGGCCTACGAGCAGTACTTC.

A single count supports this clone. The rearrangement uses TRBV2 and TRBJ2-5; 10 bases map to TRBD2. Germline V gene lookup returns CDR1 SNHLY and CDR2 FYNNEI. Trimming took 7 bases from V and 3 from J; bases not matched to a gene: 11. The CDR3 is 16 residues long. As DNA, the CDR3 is TGTGCCAGCAACGAAGAGCTAGCGGGGGAGAAAGAGACCCAGTACTTC. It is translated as CASNEELAGEKETQYF.

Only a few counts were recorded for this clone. The CDR3 loop is CASSTQGGNSPLHF. The DNA of the CDR3 is TGTGCCAGCAGCACTCAGGGTGGGAATTCACCCCTCCACTTT. The V gene is TRBV7-9, the J gene TRBJ1-6, with D perhaps matching TRBD1 (5 bases). Trimming took off 5 bases at V and 7 bases at J, with 12 bases between the two ends. Germline V lookup: CDR1 SEHNR, CDR2 FQNEAQ (reference sequence). This CDR3 has 14 amino acids.

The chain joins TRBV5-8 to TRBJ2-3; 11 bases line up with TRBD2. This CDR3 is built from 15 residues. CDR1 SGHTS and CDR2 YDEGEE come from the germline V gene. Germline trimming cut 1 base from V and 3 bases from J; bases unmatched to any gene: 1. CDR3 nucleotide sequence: TGTGCCAGCAGCTTGACTAGCGGGGGAACAGATACGCAGTATTTT. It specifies CASSLTSGGTDTQYF.

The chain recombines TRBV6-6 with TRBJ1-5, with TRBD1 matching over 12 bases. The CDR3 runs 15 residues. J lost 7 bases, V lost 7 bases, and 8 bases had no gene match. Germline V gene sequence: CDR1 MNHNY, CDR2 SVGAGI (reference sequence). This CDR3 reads CASNKGQGAWQPQHF. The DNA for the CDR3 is TGTGCCAGCAACAAGGGACAGGGGGCTTGGCAGCCCCAGCATTTT.

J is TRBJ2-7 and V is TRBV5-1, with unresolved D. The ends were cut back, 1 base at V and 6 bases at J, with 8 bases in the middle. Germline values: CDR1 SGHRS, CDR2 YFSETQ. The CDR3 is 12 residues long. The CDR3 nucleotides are TGCGCCAGCAGCTTGACTTCGGGCGAGCAGTACTTC. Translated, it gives CASSLTSGEQYF.

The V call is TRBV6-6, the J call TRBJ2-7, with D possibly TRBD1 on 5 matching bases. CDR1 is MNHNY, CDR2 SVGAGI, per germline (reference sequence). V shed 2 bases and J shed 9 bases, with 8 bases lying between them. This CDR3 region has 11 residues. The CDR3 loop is CASSYQGGQYF. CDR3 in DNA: TGTGCCAGCAGTTACCAGGGTGGGCAGTACTTC.

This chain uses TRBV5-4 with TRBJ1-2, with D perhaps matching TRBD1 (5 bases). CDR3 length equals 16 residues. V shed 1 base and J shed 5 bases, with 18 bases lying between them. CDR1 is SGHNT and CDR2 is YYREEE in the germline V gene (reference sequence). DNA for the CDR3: TGTGCCAGCAGCTTGAAGGGAACTCGGGCAGGGTATGGCTACACCTTC. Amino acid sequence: CASSLKGTRAGYGYTF. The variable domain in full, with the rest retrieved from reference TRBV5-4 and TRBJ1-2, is ETGVTQSPTHLIKTRGQQVTLRCSSQSGHNTVSWYQQALGQGPQFIFQYYREEENGRGNFPPRFSGLQFPNYSSELNVNALELDDSALYLCASSLKGTRAGYGYTFGSGTRLTVV.

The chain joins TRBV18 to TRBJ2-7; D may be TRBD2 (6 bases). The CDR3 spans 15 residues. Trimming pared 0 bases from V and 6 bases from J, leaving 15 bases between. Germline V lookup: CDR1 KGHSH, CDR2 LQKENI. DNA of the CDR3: TGTGCCAGCTCACCACCGGGGGGTCGGGCAAGCGAGCAGTACTTC. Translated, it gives CASSPPGGRASEQYF. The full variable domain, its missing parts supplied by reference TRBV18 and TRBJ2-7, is NAGVMQNPRHLVRRRGQEARLRCSPMKGHSHVYWYRQLPEEGLKFMVYLQKENIIDESGMPKERFSAEFPKEGPSILRIQQVVRGDSAAYFCASSPPGGRASEQYFGPGTRLTVT.

As DNA, the CDR3 is TGCAGCGTTAAAGGGGGCGGCTACACCTTC. This gives the protein CSVKGGGYTF. This chain connects TRBV29-1 to TRBJ1-2; 7 bases match TRBD1. With V trimmed by 5 bases and J by 8 bases, 2 bases remained unmatched. This CDR3 has 10 amino acids. The germline V gene encodes CDR1 SQVTM and CDR2 ANQGSEA.

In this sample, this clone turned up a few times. The CDR3 DNA reads TGTGCCAGCAGTAACCAACTATCCGGTCAGCCCCAGCATTTT. It is translated as CASSNQLSGQPQHF. The rearrangement uses TRBV27 and TRBJ1-5, with D hard to call. With 5 bases removed from V and 6 bases from J, the gap between germline ends came to 14 bases. The CDR3 sequence is 14 residues long. The germline CDR1 and CDR2 sequences are MNHEY and SMNVEV (reference sequence).

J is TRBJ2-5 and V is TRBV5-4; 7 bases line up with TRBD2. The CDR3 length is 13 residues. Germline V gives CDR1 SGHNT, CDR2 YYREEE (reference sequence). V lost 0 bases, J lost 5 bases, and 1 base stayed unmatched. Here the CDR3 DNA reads TGTGCCAGCAGCTTGGGGGAGGGGGAGACCCAGTACTTC. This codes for CASSLGEGETQYF.

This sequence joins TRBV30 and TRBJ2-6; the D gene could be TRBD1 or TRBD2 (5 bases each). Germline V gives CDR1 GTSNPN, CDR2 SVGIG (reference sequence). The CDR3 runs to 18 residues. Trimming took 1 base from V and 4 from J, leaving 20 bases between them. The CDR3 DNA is TGTGCCTGGAGTGCACTGCAGAGGGGTACTGCCGGGGCCAACGTCCTGACTTTC. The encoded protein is CAWSALQRGTAGANVLTF.

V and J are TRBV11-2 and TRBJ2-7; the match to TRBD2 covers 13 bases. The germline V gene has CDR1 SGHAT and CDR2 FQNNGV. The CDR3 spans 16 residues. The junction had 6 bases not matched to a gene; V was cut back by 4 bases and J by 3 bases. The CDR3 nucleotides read TGTGCCAGCAGCTCAACCGGGACTAGCGGGGACTACGAGCAGTACTTC. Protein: CASSSTGTSGDYEQYF.

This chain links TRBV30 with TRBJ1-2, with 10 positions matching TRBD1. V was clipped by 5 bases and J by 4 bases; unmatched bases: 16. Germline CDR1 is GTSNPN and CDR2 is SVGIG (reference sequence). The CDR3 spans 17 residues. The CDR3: CAWQEGDRGAHSYGYTF. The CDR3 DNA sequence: TGTGCCTGGCAGGAGGGGGACAGGGGCGCCCATAGCTATGGCTACACCTTC.

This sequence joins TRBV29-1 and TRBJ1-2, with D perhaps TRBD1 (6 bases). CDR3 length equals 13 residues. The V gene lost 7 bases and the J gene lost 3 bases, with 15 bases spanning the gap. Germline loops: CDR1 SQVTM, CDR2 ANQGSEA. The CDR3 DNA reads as TGCAGCGGGACTACAGGGATAGACTATGGCTACACCTTC. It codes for CSGTTGIDYGYTF.

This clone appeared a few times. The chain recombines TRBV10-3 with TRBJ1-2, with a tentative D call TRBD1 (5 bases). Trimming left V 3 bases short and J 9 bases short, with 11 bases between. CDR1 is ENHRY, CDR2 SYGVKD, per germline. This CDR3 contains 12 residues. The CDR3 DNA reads TGTGCCATCAGTGATGGGGGGAGTCGCTACACCTTC. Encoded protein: CAISDGGSRYTF.

CDR3 sequence: CAWSVLEYNEQFF. The CDR3 DNA sequence: TGTGCCTGGAGTGTACTGGAATACAATGAGCAGTTCTTC. The chain recombines TRBV30 with TRBJ2-1; no clear D. This CDR3 spans 13 amino acids. The germline CDR1 and CDR2 sequences are GTSNPN and SVGIG (reference sequence). V was shortened by 0 bases and J by 4 bases, with 7 bases between the two germline ends.

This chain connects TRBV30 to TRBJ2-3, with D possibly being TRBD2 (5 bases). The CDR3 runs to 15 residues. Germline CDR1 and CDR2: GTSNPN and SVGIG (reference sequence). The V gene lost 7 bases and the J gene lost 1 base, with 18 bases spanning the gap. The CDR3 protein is CAFPPGSSRTDTQYF. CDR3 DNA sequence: TGTGCCTTCCCCCCCGGCTCTAGCCGCACAGATACGCAGTATTTT.